A selection of T cell receptor beta chains follows, all from one sample in a study of blood T cell repertoires in COVID-19. Only in-frame clones appear in the TCRdb table, and some are missing; sequencing was by immunoSEQ multiplex PCR. The sample has 200,000 to 250,000 clones; 65% to 85% are singletons. Sequencing used PBMCs or T cells enriched from blood (not recorded which). The receptor source for this set is a woman aged 40 to 50 who had recovered from COVID-19. Both conserved end residues are part of each CDR3. The size entry is marked missing in some rows and otherwise reads once, few, many or a size class.

clone size: .; V gene: TRBV28; CDR3 length: 14; J gene: TRBJ1-3; CDR3 protein: CASSPRRIGNTIYF
clone size: .; V gene: TRBV28; CDR3 length: 13; J gene: TRBJ1-1; CDR3 protein: CASSPGHHTEAFF
clone size: .; V gene: TRBV5-4; CDR3 length: 16; J gene: TRBJ2-2; CDR3 protein: CASSLKRERNTGELFF
clone size: .; V gene: TRBV29-1; CDR3 length: 13; J gene: TRBJ2-1; CDR3 protein: CSVERGRGTEQFF
clone size: .; V gene: TRBV11-3; CDR3 length: 13; J gene: TRBJ2-1; CDR3 protein: CASSLVNYNEQFF
clone size: .; V gene: TRBV6-4; CDR3 length: 16; J gene: TRBJ2-2; CDR3 protein: CASSDGDRPNTGELFF
clone size: once; V gene: TRBV5-1; CDR3 length: 16; J gene: TRBJ2-7; CDR3 protein: CASSLGASGAHYEQYF
clone size: .; V gene: TRBV7-8; CDR3 length: 15; J gene: TRBJ2-1; CDR3 protein: CASSLTRTLAGEQFF
clone size: .; V gene: TRBV19; CDR3 length: 14; J gene: TRBJ1-2; CDR3 protein: CASSGTGVGYGYTF
clone size: .; V gene: TRBV11-2; CDR3 length: 16; J gene: TRBJ1-6; CDR3 protein: CASRGHSTPFNSPLHF
clone size: once; V gene: TRBV6-5; CDR3 length: 11; J gene: TRBJ1-1; CDR3 protein: CASGRGAEAFF
clone size: .; V gene: TRBV28; CDR3 length: 12; J gene: TRBJ2-3; CDR3 protein: CASSLIADTQYF
clone size: .; V gene: TRBV19; CDR3 length: 15; J gene: TRBJ1-6; CDR3 protein: CASTDRGSSNSPLHF
clone size: .; V gene: TRBV9; CDR3 length: 15; J gene: TRBJ1-2; CDR3 protein: CASSVEPGAARGYTF
clone size: .; V gene: TRBV3-1/TRBV3-2; CDR3 length: 16; J gene: TRBJ1-4; CDR3 protein: CASSQGTVATNEKLFF
clone size: .; V gene: TRBV15; CDR3 length: 15; J gene: TRBJ1-4; CDR3 protein: CATSREWGEGEKLFF
clone size: .; V gene: TRBV28; CDR3 length: 14; J gene: TRBJ2-1; CDR3 protein: CASSPRTSGRVPFF
clone size: once; V gene: TRBV2; CDR3 length: 16; J gene: TRBJ2-1; CDR3 protein: CASSEAEREAYNEQFF
clone size: .; V gene: TRBV10-3; CDR3 length: 14; J gene: TRBJ1-5; CDR3 protein: CAIRGQGRDQPQHF
clone size: .; V gene: TRBV30; CDR3 length: 12; J gene: TRBJ1-2; CDR3 protein: CAWKGRGDGYTF
clone size: .; V gene: TRBV7-9; CDR3 length: 14; J gene: TRBJ1-5; CDR3 protein: CASSLDPQNQPQHF
clone size: .; V gene: TRBV24-1; CDR3 length: 18; J gene: TRBJ2-3; CDR3 protein: CATSDPGILSGSTDTQYF
clone size: .; V gene: TRBV3-1/TRBV3-2; CDR3 length: 13; J gene: TRBJ1-1; CDR3 protein: CASSQLFNTEAFF
clone size: .; V gene: TRBV7-2; CDR3 length: 15; J gene: TRBJ2-4; CDR3 protein: CASSPGGHKLNIQYF
clone size: .; V gene: TRBV27; CDR3 length: 16; J gene: TRBJ2-2; CDR3 protein: CASSLSLGLGTGELFF
clone size: .; V gene: TRBV19; CDR3 length: 14; J gene: TRBJ2-1; CDR3 protein: CASSLSGAYNEQFF
clone size: .; V gene: TRBV15; CDR3 length: 15; J gene: TRBJ1-3; CDR3 protein: CATSSDRGRRNTIYF
clone size: .; V gene: TRBV28; CDR3 length: 12; J gene: TRBJ1-1; CDR3 protein: CASSQGVTEAFF
clone size: .; V gene: TRBV7-9; CDR3 length: 15; J gene: TRBJ1-5; CDR3 protein: CASSSSGAPNQPQHF
clone size: .; V gene: TRBV11-2; CDR3 length: 19; J gene: TRBJ2-1; CDR3 protein: CASSSQAGGGLSSYNEQFF
clone size: .; V gene: TRBV4-3; CDR3 length: 20; J gene: TRBJ2-3; CDR3 protein: CASSQDPRGTSGGLGDTQYF
clone size: few; V gene: TRBV11-2; CDR3 length: 15; J gene: TRBJ2-6; CDR3 protein: CASSPGYSGANVLTF
clone size: .; V gene: TRBV11-2; CDR3 length: 17; J gene: TRBJ2-1; CDR3 protein: CASSLGTSGNFMNEQFF
clone size: .; V gene: TRBV6-2/TRBV6-3; CDR3 length: 16; J gene: TRBJ2-5; CDR3 protein: CASSYSIQGERETQYF
clone size: few; V gene: TRBV28; CDR3 length: 15; J gene: TRBJ2-1; CDR3 protein: CASSPRTSGRGEQFF
clone size: .; V gene: TRBV5-6; CDR3 length: 13; J gene: TRBJ2-7; CDR3 protein: CASQGTDSHEQYF
clone size: .; V gene: TRBV5-1; CDR3 length: 16; J gene: TRBJ2-2; CDR3 protein: CASSFSQGAGTGELFF
clone size: .; V gene: TRBV6-4; CDR3 length: 13; J gene: TRBJ1-4; CDR3 protein: CASPTGVGEKLFF
clone size: few; V gene: TRBV28; CDR3 length: 14; J gene: TRBJ1-2; CDR3 protein: CASSLSQGIYGYTF
clone size: .; V gene: TRBV19; CDR3 length: 15; J gene: TRBJ1-4; CDR3 protein: CASSQASYLREKLFF
clone size: .; V gene: TRBV18; CDR3 length: 16; J gene: TRBJ2-1; CDR3 protein: CASSPLGRGYYNEQFF
clone size: .; V gene: TRBV19; CDR3 length: 17; J gene: TRBJ1-1; CDR3 protein: CASSSLLVRGYYTEAFF
clone size: once; V gene: TRBV28; CDR3 length: 15; J gene: TRBJ2-3; CDR3 protein: CASSLIRAGTDTQYF
clone size: .; V gene: TRBV3-1/TRBV3-2; CDR3 length: 15; J gene: TRBJ2-1; CDR3 protein: CASSQDRGEFNEQFF
clone size: .; V gene: TRBV11-2; CDR3 length: 14; J gene: TRBJ1-6; CDR3 protein: CASSWTGPNSPLHF
clone size: .; V gene: TRBV30; CDR3 length: 15; J gene: TRBJ2-2; CDR3 protein: CAWRPGGMNTGELFF
clone size: .; V gene: TRBV12-3/TRBV12-4; CDR3 length: 13; J gene: TRBJ2-7; CDR3 protein: CASSRDSSYEQYF
clone size: .; V gene: TRBV11-1; CDR3 length: 13; J gene: TRBJ2-3; CDR3 protein: CASSYDRGDTQYF
clone size: .; V gene: TRBV4-2; CDR3 length: 14; J gene: TRBJ2-5; CDR3 protein: CASSPGTNQETQYF
clone size: .; V gene: TRBV5-1; CDR3 length: 13; J gene: TRBJ2-1; CDR3 protein: CASSASDYNEQFF
clone size: few; V gene: TRBV5-1; CDR3 length: 16; J gene: TRBJ2-2; CDR3 protein: CASSLNSGRYTGELFF
clone size: few; V gene: TRBV28; CDR3 length: 18; J gene: TRBJ2-3; CDR3 protein: CASSHSRMAGGPTDTQYF
clone size: .; V gene: TRBV4-3; CDR3 length: 14; J gene: TRBJ1-2; CDR3 protein: CASSRQGGNYGYTF
clone size: .; V gene: TRBV19; CDR3 length: 14; J gene: TRBJ2-5; CDR3 protein: CASSPGQGLETQYF
clone size: .; V gene: TRBV30; CDR3 length: 14; J gene: TRBJ2-3; CDR3 protein: CAWSAGGLTDTQYF